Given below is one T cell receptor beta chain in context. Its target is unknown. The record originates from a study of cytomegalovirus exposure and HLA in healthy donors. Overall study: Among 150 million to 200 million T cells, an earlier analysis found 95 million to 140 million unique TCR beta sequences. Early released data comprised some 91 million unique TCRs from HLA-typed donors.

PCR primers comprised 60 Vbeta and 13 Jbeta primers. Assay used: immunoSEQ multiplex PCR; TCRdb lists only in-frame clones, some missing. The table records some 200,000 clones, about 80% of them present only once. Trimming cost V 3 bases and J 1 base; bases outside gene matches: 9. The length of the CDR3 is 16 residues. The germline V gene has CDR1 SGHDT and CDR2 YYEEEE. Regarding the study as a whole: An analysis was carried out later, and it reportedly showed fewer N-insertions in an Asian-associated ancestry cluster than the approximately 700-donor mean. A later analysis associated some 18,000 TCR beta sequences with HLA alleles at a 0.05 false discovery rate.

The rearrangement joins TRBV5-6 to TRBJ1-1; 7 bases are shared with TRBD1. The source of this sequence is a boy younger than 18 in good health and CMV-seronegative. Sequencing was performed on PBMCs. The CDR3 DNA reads TGTGCCAGCAGCTGGCCCCGACAGGGACCGAACACTGAAGCTTTCTTT. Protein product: CASSWPRQGPNTEAFF.